This T cell receptor beta chain was captured by sequencing in a study of T-cell memory formation after mild COVID-19. Study-level background: The two donors had largely donor-specific TCR clusters.

This clonotype was seen a handful of times. The antigen is undetermined. Findings and caveats of the study: Mainly CM and EM harbored the contracting CD4+ clones; mainly EMRA harbored the CD8+ ones. Clones that contracted from day 15 to 85 were balanced CD4/CD8, while later expanders leaned CD4+. There were some responding clones in pre-infection memory, which suggested that cross-reactive memory had joined.

The CDR3 runs to 16 residues. Losses at the gene ends were 3 bases for V and 1 base for J; bases not matched to a gene: 3. Germline CDR1 MNHEY, CDR2 SMNVEV (reference sequence). TCRdb fed the 5' RACE reads into MiXCR, producing one record per CDR3 protein. The sample has roughly 110,000 distinct CDR3 sequences, over 15% seen once. Sample: PBMCs or a T cell subset sorted from them (not recorded which). V is TRBV27 and J is TRBJ2-1; 10 positions agree with TRBD2. This clonotype originated in an adult woman who had mild COVID-19 (a few samples of this study predate the infection). Cell type and time point are not known. Here the CDR3 reads CASSLASGGSYNEQFF. CDR3 nucleotides: TGTGCCAGCAGTTTGGCTAGCGGGGGTTCCTACAATGAGCAGTTCTTC.